The 18 T cell receptor beta chains below were found in one sample sequenced in a study of T-cell memory formation after mild COVID-19. Each CDR3 protein is one row after TCRdb ran MiXCR on the 5' RACE reads. There are nearly 110,000 distinct CDR3 sequences in the sample; 15% to 20% occur only once, and 25% to 35% lies in the top ten. Sequencing input: PBMCs or a T cell subset sorted from them (not recorded which). The receptors originated from an adult woman who had mild COVID-19 (a few samples of this study predate the infection). Cell type and time point are not known.

Regarding this clonotype: At one end the junction does not follow the germline gene, possibly because of a read error. The V gene is TRBV7-9, the J gene TRBJ2-3; D possibly corresponds to TRBD2 (6 bases). Germline assignment: CDR1 SEHNR and CDR2 FQNEAQ (reference sequence). The CDR3 loop spans 15 amino acids. CDR3 in amino acids: CASSVAVSLTDTQYF. DNA for the CDR3: TGTGCCAGCAGCGTAGCGGTTTCCCTCACAGATACGCAGTATTTT.

There are a few counts of this clonotype. CDR3 bases: TGTGCCAGCAGTCTGCGTCGGGTCCGGGAAACGGACACAGATACGCAGTATTTT. This sequence encodes CASSLRRVRETDTDTQYF. The gene calls are TRBV12-3 or TRBV12-4 and TRBJ2-3, with D perhaps TRBD2 (5 bases). This CDR3 comprises 18 residues. Trimming stripped 5 bases from V and 2 bases from J, with 23 bases between.

The chain employs TRBV11-2 and TRBJ2-5; 7 nucleotides match TRBD1. V trimming: 3 bases; J trimming: 3 bases; junction bases outside the gene matches: 10. Per germline, CDR1 SGHAT and CDR2 FQNNGV. The CDR3 contains 16 residues. DNA for the CDR3: TGTGCCAGCAGCTTCAGCCGGGACAGACCGAAAGAGACCCAGTACTTC. Protein product: CASSFSRDRPKETQYF.

This chain uses TRBV4-2 with TRBJ2-5; D is perhaps TRBD1 or TRBD2 (6 bases each). In germline, CDR1 is LGHNA, CDR2 YNFKEQ. V lost 1 base and J lost 4, with 10 bases in between. There are 14 residues in the CDR3. CDR3 in amino acids: CASSQGRGAETQYF. Written as DNA, the CDR3 is TGTGCCAGCAGCCAAGGGAGGGGGGCAGAGACCCAGTACTTC.

The chain has TRBV29-1 and TRBJ1-2; possible D gene TRBD1, 6 bases. CDR3 size: 11 residues. Trimming removed 5 bases from V and 2 bases from J, with 6 bases in between. Germline CDR1 reads SQVTM; CDR2 reads ANQGSEA. CDR3 nucleotide sequence: TGCAGCGTTACAGGGAACTATGGCTACACCTTC. Encoded protein: CSVTGNYGYTF.

CDR3 coding DNA: TGTGCCACCAGCGGGACAGCAGATACGCAGTATTTT. Translated, it gives CATSGTADTQYF. V is TRBV15 and J is TRBJ2-3, with TRBD1 matching 7 bases. Germline-derived CDR1 and CDR2 are LNHNV and YYDKDF (reference sequence). The junction had 0 bases not matched to a gene; V was cut back by 5 bases and J by 4 bases. This CDR3 is 12 amino acids long. The full variable domain, with the rest looked up from reference TRBV15 and TRBJ2-3, is DAMVIQNPRYQVTQFGKPVTLSCSQTLNHNVMYWYQQKSSQAPKLLFHYYDKDFNNEADTPDNFQSRRPNTSFCFLDIRSPGLGDTAMYLCATSGTADTQYFGPGTRLTVL.

This clonotype was detected a few times. This chain joins TRBV4-3 and TRBJ2-3; TRBD2 matches at 7 bases. CDR3 length: 16 amino acids. Germline V gene data show CDR1 as LGHNA and CDR2 as YSLEER. The V segment lost 1 base and the J segment 2 bases; nucleotides outside the gene matches: 6. The CDR3 nucleotides are TGCGCCAGCAGCCAAGTATCGGCGGGAGTCACAGATACGCAGTATTTT. Protein product: CASSQVSAGVTDTQYF.

This clonotype showed up just a few times. The chain links TRBV12-3 or TRBV12-4 to TRBJ1-4, with 9 positions matching TRBD1. The CDR3 extends over 14 amino acids. J was trimmed by 8 bases and V by 6 bases; bases with no gene match: 7. CDR3 sequence reads: CASSPGQGYEKLFF. The CDR3 DNA is TGTGCCAGCAGCCCGGGACAGGGTTACGAAAAACTGTTTTTT.

This clonotype was observed a handful of times. V gene TRBV25-1 combines with J gene TRBJ2-2; TRBD1 matches 8 bases. The CDR3 consists of 20 residues. Germline loops: CDR1 MGHDK, CDR2 SYGVNS. Trimming cost V 4 bases and J 2 bases; bases outside gene matches: 18. CDR3 region: CASSGRSPRQGHRNTGELFF. CDR3 bases: TGTGCCAGCAGTGGACGGTCCCCCCGACAGGGGCATAGAAACACCGGGGAGCTGTTTTTT.

As to this clonotype: Mismatch with germline at one junction end may stem from a read error. This sequence joins TRBV12-3 or TRBV12-4 and TRBJ2-1; no clear D. The length of the CDR3 is 15 residues. CDR3 DNA sequence: TGTGCCATCAGTTGGAGCGACCAGGTCTACAATGAGCAGTTCTTC. Protein product: CAISWSDQVYNEQFF.

This clonotype was seen only a few times. The CDR3 DNA sequence: TGTGCCACCAGTGATCCCACGGACAGGGTCCACTATGGCTACACCTTC. It encodes CATSDPTDRVHYGYTF. The chain combines TRBV24-1 with TRBJ1-2; TRBD1 aligns across 8 bases. There are 16 residues in the CDR3. CDR1 and CDR2 (germline): KGHDR, SFDVKD. The ends lost 3 bases at V and 3 bases at J; junction bases unmatched: 8.

This chain joins TRBV27 and TRBJ2-7, with TRBD2 as a possible D gene (7 bases). Germline CDR1 MNHEY, CDR2 SMNVEV (reference sequence). Trimming pared 4 bases from V and 2 bases from J, leaving 21 bases between. This CDR3 region has 17 residues. The CDR3 nucleotides are TGTGCCAGCAGTTCCCCCTGGGAGGCGCGGGGGCCCTACGAGCAGTACTTC. This gives the protein CASSSPWEARGPYEQYF.

V gene TRBV3-1 combines with J gene TRBJ2-5; no definite D call. Germline CDR1 and CDR2: LGHDT and YNNKEL (reference sequence). V was pared by 0 bases and J by 5 bases, with 13 bases between. This CDR3 region has 15 residues. CDR3 sequence (DNA): TGTGCCAGCAGCCAAGACCCGGGCCCCCGGGAGACCCAGTACTTC. Translation: CASSQDPGPRETQYF.

Only a few counts were recorded for this clonotype. The V call is TRBV11-2, the J call TRBJ2-5, with TRBD1 matching 7 bases. Germline CDR1 reads SGHAT; CDR2 reads FQNNGV. CDR3 length equals 14 residues. J lost 5 bases, V lost 4 bases, and 7 bases had no gene match. CDR3 nucleotides: TGTGCCAGCAGCTCCGCCGGGACAGCCGAGACCCAGTACTTC. It is translated as CASSSAGTAETQYF.

This clonotype has just a few counts. The chain is built from TRBV4-3 and TRBJ2-7; D not certain. CDR3 size: 16 residues. Germline CDR1 reads LGHNA; CDR2 reads YSLEER. V was shortened by 0 bases and J by 4 bases, with 16 bases between the two germline ends. In DNA form, the CDR3 reads TGCGCCAGCAGCCAAGATATGAACGGGCCTTCTTACGAGCAGTACTTC. Translating gives CASSQDMNGPSYEQYF.

This clonotype was detected only a few times. The chain combines TRBV7-6 with TRBJ1-2, with D maybe TRBD1 (5 bases). CDR1 SGHVS and CDR2 FNYEAQ come from the germline V gene. The CDR3 runs to 13 residues. The V gene lost 5 bases and the J gene lost 6 bases, with 13 bases spanning the gap. CDR3 nucleotide sequence: TGTGCCAGCAGCCCGGCGGGGGTCGATGGCTACACCTTC. Translating it yields CASSPAGVDGYTF.

This chain joins TRBV6-5 and TRBJ2-3; the D gene could be TRBD1 or TRBD2 (5 bases each). In germline, CDR1 is MNHEY, CDR2 SVGAGI. Trimming left V 2 bases short and J 0 bases short, with 15 bases between. CDR3 length: 17 amino acids. CDR3 coding DNA: TGTGCCAGCAGTTACACCGGGACGAAAATTAGCACAGATACGCAGTATTTT. Amino acid sequence: CASSYTGTKISTDTQYF.

J is TRBJ1-3 and V is TRBV7-9, with D hard to call. The germline V and J ends were trimmed by 4 bases and 4 bases, with 20 bases remaining between them. This CDR3 is built from 17 residues. The germline V gene has CDR1 SEHNR and CDR2 FQNEAQ (reference sequence). The CDR3 is CASSSPRQAADGNTIYF. CDR3 nucleotide sequence: TGTGCCAGCAGCTCCCCTAGGCAGGCGGCGGACGGAAACACCATATATTTT.